The present entry profiles one T cell receptor beta chain with its context. These data are taken from a study of T cell changes during pregnancy in multiple sclerosis. Sequencing used immunoSEQ multiplex PCR; TCRdb keeps in-frame clones, though not all of them. The sample has under 100,000 clones; under 95% are singletons. This CDR3 region has 15 residues. Trimming took off 0 bases at V and 2 bases at J, with 12 bases between the two ends. The germline V gene encodes CDR1 SGHDT and CDR2 YYEEEE. This specimen consisted of peripheral blood, obtained in the first trimester of pregnancy. The source of this sequence is a female donor in good health, enrolled as a control in a pregnancy study. The chain couples TRBV5-6 to TRBJ2-7; TRBD1 is a possible D gene (5 bases). The CDR3 sequence: CASSLGNRPTYEQYF. The CDR3, as DNA: TGTGCCAGCAGCTTGGGGAACAGGCCCACCTACGAGCAGTACTTC.